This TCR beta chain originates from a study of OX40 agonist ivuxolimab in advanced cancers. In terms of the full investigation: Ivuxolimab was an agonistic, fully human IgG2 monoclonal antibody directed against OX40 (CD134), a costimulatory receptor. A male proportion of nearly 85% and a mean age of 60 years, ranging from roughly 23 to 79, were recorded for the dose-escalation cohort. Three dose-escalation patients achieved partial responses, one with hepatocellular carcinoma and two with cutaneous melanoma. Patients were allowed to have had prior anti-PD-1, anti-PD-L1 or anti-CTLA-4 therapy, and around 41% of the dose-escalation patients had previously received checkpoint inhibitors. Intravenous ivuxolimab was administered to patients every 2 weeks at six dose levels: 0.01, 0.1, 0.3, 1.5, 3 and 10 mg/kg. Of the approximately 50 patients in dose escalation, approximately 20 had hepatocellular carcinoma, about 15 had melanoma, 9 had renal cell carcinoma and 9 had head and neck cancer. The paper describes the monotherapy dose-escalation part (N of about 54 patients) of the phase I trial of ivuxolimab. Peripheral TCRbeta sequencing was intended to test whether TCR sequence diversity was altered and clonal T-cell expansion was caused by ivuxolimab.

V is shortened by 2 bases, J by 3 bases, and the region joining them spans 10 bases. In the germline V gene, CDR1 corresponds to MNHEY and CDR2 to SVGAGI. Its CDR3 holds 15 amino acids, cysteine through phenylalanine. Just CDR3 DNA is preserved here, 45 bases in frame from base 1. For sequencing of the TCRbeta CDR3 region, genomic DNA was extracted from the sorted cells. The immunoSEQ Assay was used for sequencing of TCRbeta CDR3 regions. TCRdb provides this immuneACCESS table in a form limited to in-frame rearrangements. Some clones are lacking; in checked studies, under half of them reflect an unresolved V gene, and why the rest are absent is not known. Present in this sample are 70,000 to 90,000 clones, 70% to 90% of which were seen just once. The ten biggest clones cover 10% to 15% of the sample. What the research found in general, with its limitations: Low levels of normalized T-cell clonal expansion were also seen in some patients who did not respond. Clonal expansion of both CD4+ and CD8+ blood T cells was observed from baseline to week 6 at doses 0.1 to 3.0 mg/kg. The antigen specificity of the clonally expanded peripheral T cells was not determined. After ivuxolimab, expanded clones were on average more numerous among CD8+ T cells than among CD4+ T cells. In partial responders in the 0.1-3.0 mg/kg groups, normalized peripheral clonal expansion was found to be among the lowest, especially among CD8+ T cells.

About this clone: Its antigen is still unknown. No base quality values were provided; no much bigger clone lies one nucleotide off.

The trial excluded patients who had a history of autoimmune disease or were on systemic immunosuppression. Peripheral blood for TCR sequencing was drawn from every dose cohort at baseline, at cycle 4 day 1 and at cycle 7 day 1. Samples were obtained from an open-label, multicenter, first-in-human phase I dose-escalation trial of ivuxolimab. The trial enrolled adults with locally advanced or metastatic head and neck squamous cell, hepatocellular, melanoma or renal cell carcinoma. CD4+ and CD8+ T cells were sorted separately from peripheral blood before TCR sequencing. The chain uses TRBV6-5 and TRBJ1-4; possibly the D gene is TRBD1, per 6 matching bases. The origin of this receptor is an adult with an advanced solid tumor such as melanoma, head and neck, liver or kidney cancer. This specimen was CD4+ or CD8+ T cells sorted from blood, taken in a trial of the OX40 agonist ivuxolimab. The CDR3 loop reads CASSYEAGANEKLFF. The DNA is TGTGCCAGCAGTTACGAAGCAGGGGCTAATGAAAAACTGTTTTTT.